This TCR beta chain appears in the sequencing data of a study of blood T cell repertoires in COVID-19. Study-wide background: In each case, the material was cDNA or gDNA derived from T cells, B-cell-depleted T cells, or PBMCs.

Trimming removed 8 bases from V and 6 bases from J; junction bases left unmatched: 13. The CDR3 is made up of 15 amino acids. Germline V gene data show CDR1 as SNHLY and CDR2 as FYNNEI. Clones were read by immunoSEQ multiplex PCR, and TCRdb kept only the in-frame ones, dropping some. The repertoire holds approximately 110,000 clones, about 80% seen once, with roughly a fifth in the top ten. Sequenced: peripheral blood. The receptor was derived from a woman between 65 and 79 years old with acute or convalescent COVID-19. The chain links TRBV2 to TRBJ2-3; 8 nucleotides align to TRBD2. CDR3 nucleotides: TGTGCCAGCGCCCAGTCGGGGGGGGGCCTGGATACGCAGTATTTT. It specifies CASAQSGGGLDTQYF.